This record covers a single T cell receptor beta chain. The germline V gene has CDR1 KGHSH and CDR2 LQKENI. The ends were cut back, 0 bases at V and 6 bases at J, with 9 bases in the middle. This CDR3 has 13 amino acids. This specimen comes from a study of blood T cell repertoires in COVID-19. Study-wide context: Acute and convalescent COVID-19 samples came from the United States, Italy and Spain. Sources were T cells, B-cell-depleted T cells, or PBMCs; the material itself was cDNA or gDNA.

Authors' methods: Estimated nucleated cell counts came from reference gene primer amplification. Profiling relied on immunoSEQ multiplex PCR, and the TCRdb table lists in-frame clones only, not all of them. The V and J calls and clone size were taken over from that table, and D and trimming were inferred from the DNA. In the table there are roughly 45,000 clones, roughly 85% of which are singletons. The sequencing sample was made of peripheral blood. J is TRBJ2-7 and V is TRBV18, with D possibly matching TRBD2 (5 bases). The clonotype comes from a human donor in a cohort sampled during active COVID-19. This chain's CDR3 is CASSPPPRGEQYF. CDR3 sequence (DNA): TGTGCCAGCTCACCACCGCCCCGGGGCGAGCAGTACTTC.